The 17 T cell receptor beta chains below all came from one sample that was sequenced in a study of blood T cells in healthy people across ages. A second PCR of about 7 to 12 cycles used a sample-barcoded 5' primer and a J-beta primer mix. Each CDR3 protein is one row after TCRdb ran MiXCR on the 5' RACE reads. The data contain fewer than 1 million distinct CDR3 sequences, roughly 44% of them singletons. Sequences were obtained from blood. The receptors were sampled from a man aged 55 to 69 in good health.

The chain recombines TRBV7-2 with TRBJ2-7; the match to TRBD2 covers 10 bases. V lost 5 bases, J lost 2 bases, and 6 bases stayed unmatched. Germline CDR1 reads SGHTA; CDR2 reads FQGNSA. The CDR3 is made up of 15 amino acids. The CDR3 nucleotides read TGTGCCAGCAGCACCGGGACTAGCGTCCCCTACGAGCAGTACTTC. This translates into CASSTGTSVPYEQYF.

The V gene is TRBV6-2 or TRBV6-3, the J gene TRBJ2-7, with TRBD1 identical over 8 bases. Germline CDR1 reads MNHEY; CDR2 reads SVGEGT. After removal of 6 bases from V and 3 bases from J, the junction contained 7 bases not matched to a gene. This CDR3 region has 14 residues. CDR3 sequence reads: CASRRGQESYEQYF. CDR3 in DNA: TGTGCCAGCAGACGGGGACAGGAAAGCTACGAGCAGTACTTC.

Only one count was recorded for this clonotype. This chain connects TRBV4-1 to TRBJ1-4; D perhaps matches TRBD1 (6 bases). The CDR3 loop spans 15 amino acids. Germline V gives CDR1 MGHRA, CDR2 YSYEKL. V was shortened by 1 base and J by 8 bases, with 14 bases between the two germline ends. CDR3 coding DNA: TGCGCCAGCAGCCAAGGGCCAGGGGAGAAGGAAAAACTGTTTTTT. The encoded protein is CASSQGPGEKEKLFF.

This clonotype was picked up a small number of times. The CDR3 here is CATRTAHEQYF. The CDR3 DNA follows: TGTGCCACCAGGACAGCCCACGAGCAGTACTTC. The chain couples TRBV3-1 to TRBJ2-7; possible D gene TRBD1, 6 bases. This CDR3 is built from 11 residues. CDR1 and CDR2 (germline): LGHDT, YNNKEL (reference sequence). Trimming took off 10 bases at V and 5 bases at J, with 12 bases between the two ends.

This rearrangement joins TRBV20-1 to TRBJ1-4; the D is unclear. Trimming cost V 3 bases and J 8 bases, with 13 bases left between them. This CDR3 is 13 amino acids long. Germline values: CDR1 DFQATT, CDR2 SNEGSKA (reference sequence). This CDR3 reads CSASPSRFEKLFF. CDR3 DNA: TGCAGTGCTAGTCCGTCGCGCTTCGAAAAACTGTTTTTT.

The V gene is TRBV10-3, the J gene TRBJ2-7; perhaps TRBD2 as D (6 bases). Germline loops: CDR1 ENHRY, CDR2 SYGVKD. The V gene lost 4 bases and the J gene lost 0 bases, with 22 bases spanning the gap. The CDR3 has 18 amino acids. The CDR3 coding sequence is TGTGCCATCAGTGGGTCGATCCCCCTAGCGACAAGCTCCTACGAGCAGTACTTC. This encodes CAISGSIPLATSSYEQYF.

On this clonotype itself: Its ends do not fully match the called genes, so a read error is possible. The CDR3 nucleotides read TGTGCCAGCAGCCAGGCGAGAGGGGACCCTCGTCCCTACGAGCGGTACTTC. Translated: CASSQARGDPRPYERYF. V and J are TRBV3-1 and TRBJ2-7, with D possibly called TRBD1 or TRBD2 (5 bases each). This CDR3 has 17 residues. In germline, CDR1 is LGHDT, CDR2 YNNKEL (reference sequence).

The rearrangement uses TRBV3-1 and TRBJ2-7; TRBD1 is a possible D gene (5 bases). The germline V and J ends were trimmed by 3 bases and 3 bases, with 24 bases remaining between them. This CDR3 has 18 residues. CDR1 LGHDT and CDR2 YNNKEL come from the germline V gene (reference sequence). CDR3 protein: CASSQDLHKGSTGYEQYF. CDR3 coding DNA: TGTGCCAGCAGCCAGGATCTTCACAAGGGGTCTACCGGCTACGAGCAGTACTTC.

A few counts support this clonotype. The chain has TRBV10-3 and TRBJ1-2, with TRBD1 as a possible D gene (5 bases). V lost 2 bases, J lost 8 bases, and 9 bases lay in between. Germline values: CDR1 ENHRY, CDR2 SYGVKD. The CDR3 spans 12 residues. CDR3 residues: CAISEGAKGYTF. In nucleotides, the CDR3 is TGTGCCATCAGTGAGGGGGCTAAGGGCTACACCTTC.

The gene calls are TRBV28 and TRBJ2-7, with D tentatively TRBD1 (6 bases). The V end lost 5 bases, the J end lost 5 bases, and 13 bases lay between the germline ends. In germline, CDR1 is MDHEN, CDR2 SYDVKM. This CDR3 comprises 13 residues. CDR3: CASSQVQGHEQYF. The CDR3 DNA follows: TGTGCCAGCAGTCAAGTACAGGGCCACGAGCAGTACTTC.

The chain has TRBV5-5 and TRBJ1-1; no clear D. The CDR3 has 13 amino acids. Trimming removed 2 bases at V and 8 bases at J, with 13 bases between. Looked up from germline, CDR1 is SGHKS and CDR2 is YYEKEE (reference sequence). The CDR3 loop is CASSLWSQPEAFF. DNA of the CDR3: TGTGCCAGCAGCTTATGGAGCCAGCCCGAAGCTTTCTTT.

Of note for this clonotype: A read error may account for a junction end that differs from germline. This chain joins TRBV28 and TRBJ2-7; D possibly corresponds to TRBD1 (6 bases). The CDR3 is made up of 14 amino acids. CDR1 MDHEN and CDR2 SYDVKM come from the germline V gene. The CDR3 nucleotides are TGTGCCAACAGTTTACCCCACTTCAGGGGCGAGCAGTACTTC. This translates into CANSLPHFRGEQYF.

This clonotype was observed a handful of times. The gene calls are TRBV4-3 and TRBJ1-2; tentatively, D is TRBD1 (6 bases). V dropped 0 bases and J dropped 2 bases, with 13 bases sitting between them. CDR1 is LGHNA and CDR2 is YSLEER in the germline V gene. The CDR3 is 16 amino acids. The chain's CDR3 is CASSQDTGLSNYGYTF. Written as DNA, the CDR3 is TGCGCCAGCAGCCAAGACACAGGGCTCTCAAACTATGGCTACACCTTC.

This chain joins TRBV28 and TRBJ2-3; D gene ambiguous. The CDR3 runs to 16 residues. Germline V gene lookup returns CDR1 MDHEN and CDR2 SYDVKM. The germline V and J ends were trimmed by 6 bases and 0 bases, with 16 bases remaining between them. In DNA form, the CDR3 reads TGTGCCAGCAGCAACCTGGACGGCTCTAGCACAGATACGCAGTATTTT. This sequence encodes CASSNLDGSSTDTQYF.

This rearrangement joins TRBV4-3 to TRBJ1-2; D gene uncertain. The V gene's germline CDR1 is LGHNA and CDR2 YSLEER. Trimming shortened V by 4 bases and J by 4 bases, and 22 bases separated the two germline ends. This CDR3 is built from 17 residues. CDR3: CASSPNLPSIGSYGYTF. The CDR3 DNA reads TGCGCCAGCAGCCCTAACCTACCGTCCATCGGCAGCTATGGCTACACCTTC.

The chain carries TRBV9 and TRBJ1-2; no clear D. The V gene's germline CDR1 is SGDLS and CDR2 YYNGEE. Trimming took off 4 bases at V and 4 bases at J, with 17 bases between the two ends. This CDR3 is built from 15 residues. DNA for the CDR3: TGTGCCAGCAGCTTAGTAGATTCAGGATCCTATGGCTACACCTTC. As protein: CASSLVDSGSYGYTF.

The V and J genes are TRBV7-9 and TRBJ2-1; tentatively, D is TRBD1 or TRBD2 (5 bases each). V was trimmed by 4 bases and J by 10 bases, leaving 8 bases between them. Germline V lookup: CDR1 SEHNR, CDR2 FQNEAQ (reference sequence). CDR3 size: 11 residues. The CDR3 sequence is CASSYRDEQFF. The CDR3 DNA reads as TGTGCCAGCAGCTACCGGGACGAGCAGTTCTTC.